This T cell receptor (beta chain) was captured by sequencing in a study of cytomegalovirus exposure and HLA in healthy donors (dated by TCRdb to the late 2010s). In the study overall: An earlier analysis of approximately 640 of the donors reported approximately 290 Gb of sequence data and 100 million to 130 million unique TCR beta sequences from about 200 million T cells. Donor age, sex, ethnicity and CMV serostatus were compiled alongside the repertoire data. Rather than drawing on any new phenotypic data, the later analysis identified candidate immune exposures from TCR beta sequences and the way those sequences occurred across donors. All discovery cohort repertoires had been generated on a single sequencing platform. Several DR-DQ haplotypes were handled as single units for association and clustering, since linkage in the cohort was strong. The study aimed to test whether cataloging public T cell receptors could reveal signatures of past pathogen exposure. HLA typing included class I and class II loci at four-digit resolution. In a later genetic analysis, genome-wide SNP genotypes for about 65% of the roughly 670 donors were used, and that subset was treated as a discovery cohort. About 300 gigabases of sequencing data and approximately 91 million unique TCR sequences made up an early release that covered several hundred HLA-typed donors. The study combined high-throughput TCR immunosequencing, statistical association of individual TCRs with disease status, and machine learning to predict cytomegalovirus infection status. An earlier analysis of 587 of the donors used high-throughput TCR beta sequencing to judge whether each TCR beta V gene segment behaved as functional or pseudogenic. The number of donors typed differed by locus, with 629-630 for A, B, C, DRB1 and DQB1, around 500 for DQA1, 600 to 610 for DPA1, and around 460 for DPB1. On average, roughly 250,000 unique TCR beta nucleotide sequences were sequenced per donor among roughly 430 genotyped donors of the cohort, with roughly 18% of those sequences being non-productive. To study patterns of TCR occurrence, a later analysis re-analyzed previously published TCR beta repertoires from 700 or so donors and added high-resolution HLA genotyping. Of the roughly 420 genotyped donors, roughly 80% were placed in the genetic ancestry cluster associated with self-reported Caucasian donors. Along with the approximately 650-subject first cohort, a separate validation cohort of over 90 different subjects was used. Using immunosequencing, the study profiled T cell repertoires from some 670 subjects and related those repertoires to cytomegalovirus serostatus. Paper-wide results and their limitations: A later analysis reported that several top co-occurrence clusters appeared linked to parvovirus B19, influenza, CMV and Epstein-Barr virus. Only TCR beta chains were sequenced in this cohort, and the absence of alpha or paired-chain data limited detectable features. Most TCR sequences were observed very rarely across donors, whereas some public TCRs were present in many individuals. In the study, around 150 TCR beta chains were listed as associated with cytomegalovirus. In a later analysis, 16,951 TCR beta sequences were associated with specific HLA alleles at a false discovery rate of 0.05. When HLA alleles, especially DR and DQ, strongly co-occurred, TCR associations were difficult to assign to individual alleles. According to a later genetic analysis, donors in an Asian-associated ancestry cluster had fewer N-insertions in productive TCRs than the approximately 670-donor mean. A further reported finding was that TCR beta sequences accurately predicted the HLA-A and HLA-B alleles for most subjects in the first cohort. V-gene and J-gene trimming of TCR beta chains was associated with a missense DCLRE1C variant in a later genetic analysis, and the association was replicated in an independent cohort. Correlated functional status among segregating V segments might reflect linkage disequilibrium, but an unknown experimental factor could not be ruled out. Sequencing depth was assumed to be roughly uniform across donors in the presence/absence analyses, though that assumption may not hold. In an earlier analysis of some 550 of the donors, most TCR beta V segments were observed in productive rearrangements about 87% or about 30% of the time, broadly matching IMGT annotations. According to a later analysis, most CMV-associated TCR beta chains appeared to be HLA-restricted, and the HLA associations seemed to be driven largely by CMV exposure. Because counts were too low, roughly 16 rarely observed V segments, including chromosome 9 orphons, were excluded from the earlier analysis of a few hundred of the donors. A cluster of highly shared sequence variants was judged likely to represent a technical artifact of the sequencing pipeline. Cytomegalovirus status was reported to be diagnosed by the classifier with high specificity and sensitivity in both the original and validation cohorts. In a later analysis, HLA-associated TCR beta chains showed more clonal expansion and lower generation probabilities than non-associated chains that were equally common. In a later analysis, TCR association rates were found to vary across HLA loci, with the most associated TCRs seen for DRB1 alleles and the fewest for HLA-C alleles. According to the authors, the approach could potentially be generalized to other disease states and immunological phenotypes. A few of the identified cytomegalovirus-associated TCR beta chains were confirmed in vitro to be specific for cytomegalovirus antigens. HLA typing was unavailable for some donors at each locus, so association tests used only the typed subset. Some IMGT-functional V segments, including TRBV6-2 and TRBV6-3, could not be distinguished by the 87-base-pair reads and were therefore excluded. Immune exposure information for the cohort was limited to CMV serostatus.

Remarks on this clone: Its specific antigen is unknown.

The cohort was made up of approximately 670 healthy bone marrow donors. At the time of sampling, every cohort member was nominally healthy, though immune exposures that went unrecorded were likely present. The donor was CMV seropositive and belonged to the group of 250 to 350 seropositive cohort members. Each donor provided a peripheral blood sample, and peripheral blood mononuclear cells were used for TCR beta sequencing. The Qiagen DNeasy Blood Extraction Kit was used to extract genomic DNA from the blood cell samples. V loses 1 base at its end and J loses 3 bases; junction bases beyond the gene matches: 8. Including cysteine and phenylalanine, the CDR3 has 16 amino acids. The entry retains the CDR3 DNA only, 48 bases that are in frame from base 1. From the germline V gene (reference sequence), CDR1 is GTSNPN and CDR2 is SVGIG. Library generation was performed with the immunoSEQ multiplex PCR assay. The multiplex PCR relied on a mix of 60 forward primers for TCR Vbeta segments and 13 reverse primers for TCR Jbeta segments. The CDR3 region of rearranged TCR beta genes was amplified from genomic DNA with a multiplex PCR assay. The amplified TCR beta libraries were sequenced on the Illumina HiSeq System as 87-base-pair reads. Per the authors' processing: In a later analysis, tens of millions of unique TCR beta chains were counted across the 500 to 850 repertoires, and roughly 10 million of these chains were shared by at least two donors. Raw reads were error-corrected and collapsed into unique sequences by a nearest-neighbor algorithm in which closely related sequences were merged to remove PCR and sequencing errors. V, D and J gene segments were assigned by aligning CDR3 sequences to IMGT reference sequences. Each retained sequence needed at least a six-nucleotide match to both a V gene segment and a J gene segment. Rearrangements were classified as productive when the CDR3 lacked stop codons and remained in frame with V and J, and all other rearrangements were classified as non-productive. CDR3 was defined according to IMGT convention as the region running from the second conserved V-encoded cysteine to the conserved J-encoded phenylalanine. The earlier analysis of 500 to 650 of the donors excluded any sequence lacking an unambiguous match to a single V gene segment. In an earlier analysis of 450 to 700 of the donors, V segments were called functional above 56.7% productive rearrangements and were called segregating when the between-donor standard deviation exceeded 5%. A statistical classification framework was built for diagnosing cytomegalovirus status from the catalog of TCR beta chain sequences. In a later analysis, V and J genes were assigned by comparing TCR nucleotide sequences against IMGT/GENE-DB human TR gene sequences. Using the TCRdist pipeline, a later analysis assigned CDR3 sequences along with most-parsimonious VDJ recombination scenarios. In a later analysis, every TCR beta chain was defined by the combination of its CDR3 amino acid sequence and its V-gene family, and reads without a unique V-gene family were dropped. To address suspected cross-contamination and a sequencing artifact, a later analysis removed roughly 640 highly shared, low-generation-probability nucleotide sequences. In a later analysis, a clonal expansion index for each public chain was calculated from normalized within-repertoire ranks of inferred template counts. A later analysis computed generation probabilities with a VDJ recombination model fitted to out-of-frame rearrangements, and checked the results against IGoR. A later analysis scored TCR-TCR, TCR-HLA and TCR-CMV co-occurrence with hypergeometric tests, applying a repertoire-size bias correction to TCR pairs. To estimate false discovery rates, a later analysis permuted the HLA or CMV assignments 20 times. In a later analysis, co-occurring TCRs were grouped using DBSCAN, with TCRdist sequence similarity added in when clustering inside HLA-allele-positive subsets. Repertoires with fewer than 30,000 or more than 120,000 public chains were left out of co-occurrence clustering, as were several repertoires with anomalous nucleotide sharing. This is the immuneACCESS table as TCRdb keeps it, with only in-frame sequences that have V and J called. A part of the clones is gone; compared with another copy, unresolved V genes explain less than half, and the rest is unexplained. The V and J calls and the clone size are those of that table, but D and trimming were determined from the DNA. The table for this sample shows approximately 68,000 clones. Roughly 7.4% of the sample rests with the top ten.

The receptor's source is a female donor in good health and CMV-seropositive. Sequencing was carried out using PBMCs. Recombination linked TRBV30 to TRBJ2-7; TRBD1 agrees with 11 junctional bases. The DNA sequence is as follows: TGTGCCTGGAGTGGCCTCGGGACAGGGGGGGTCTACGAGCAGTACTTC. Its coded protein is CAWSGLGTGGVYEQYF.